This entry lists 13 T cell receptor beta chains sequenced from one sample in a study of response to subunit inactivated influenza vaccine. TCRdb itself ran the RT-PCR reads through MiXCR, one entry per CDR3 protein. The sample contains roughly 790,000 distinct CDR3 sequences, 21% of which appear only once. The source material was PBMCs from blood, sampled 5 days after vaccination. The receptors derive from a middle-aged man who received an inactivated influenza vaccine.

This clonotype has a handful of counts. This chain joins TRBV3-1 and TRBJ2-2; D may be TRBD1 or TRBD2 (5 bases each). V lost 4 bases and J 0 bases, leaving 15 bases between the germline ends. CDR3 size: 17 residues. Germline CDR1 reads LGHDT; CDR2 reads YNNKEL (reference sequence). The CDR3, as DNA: TGTGCCAGCAGCCTAAAGGGTGGGGGAGCGAACACCGGGGAGCTGTTTTTT. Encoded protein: CASSLKGGGANTGELFF.

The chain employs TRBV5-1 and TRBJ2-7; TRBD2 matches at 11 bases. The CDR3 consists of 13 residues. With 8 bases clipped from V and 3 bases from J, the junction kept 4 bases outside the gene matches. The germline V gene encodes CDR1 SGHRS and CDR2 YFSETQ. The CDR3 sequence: CASGTSGFYEQYF. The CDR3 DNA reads TGCGCCAGTGGGACTAGCGGATTCTACGAGCAGTACTTC.

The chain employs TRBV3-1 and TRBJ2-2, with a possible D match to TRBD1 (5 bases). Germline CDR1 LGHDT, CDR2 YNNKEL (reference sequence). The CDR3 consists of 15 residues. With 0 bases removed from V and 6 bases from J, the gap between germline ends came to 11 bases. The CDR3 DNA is TGTGCCAGCAGCCAAGATCTCAGGGCAGCCGGGGAGCTGTTTTTT. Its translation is CASSQDLRAAGELFF.

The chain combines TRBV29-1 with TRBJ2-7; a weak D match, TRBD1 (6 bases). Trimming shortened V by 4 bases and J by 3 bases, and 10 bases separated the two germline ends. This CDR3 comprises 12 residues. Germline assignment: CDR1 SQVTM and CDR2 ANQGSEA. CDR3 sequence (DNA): TGCAGCGTTGCGGGCAGGGGCTACGAGCAGTACTTC. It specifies CSVAGRGYEQYF.

The CDR3 coding sequence is TGCAGTGCCTGGCGGATCACAGATACGCAGTATTTT. Protein product: CSAWRITDTQYF. The chain combines TRBV20-1 with TRBJ2-3, with no clear D. The CDR3 has 12 amino acids. Germline loops: CDR1 DFQATT, CDR2 SNEGSKA (reference sequence). Trimming left V 6 bases short and J 2 bases short, with 9 bases between.

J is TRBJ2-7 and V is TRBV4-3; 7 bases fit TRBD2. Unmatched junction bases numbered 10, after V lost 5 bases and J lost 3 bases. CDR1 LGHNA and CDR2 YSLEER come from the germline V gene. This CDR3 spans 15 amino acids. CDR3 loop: CASSFSASGIYEQYF. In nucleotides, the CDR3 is TGCGCCAGCAGCTTTTCCGCGAGCGGGATCTACGAGCAGTACTTC.

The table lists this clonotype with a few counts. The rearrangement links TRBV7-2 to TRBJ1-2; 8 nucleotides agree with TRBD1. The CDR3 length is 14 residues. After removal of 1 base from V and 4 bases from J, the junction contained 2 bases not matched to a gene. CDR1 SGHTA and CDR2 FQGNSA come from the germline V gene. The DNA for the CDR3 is TGTGCCAGCAGCTTAGGACAGGGGCCCTATGGCTACACCTTC. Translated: CASSLGQGPYGYTF. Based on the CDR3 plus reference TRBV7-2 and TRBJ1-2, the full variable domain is GAGVSQSPSNKVTEKGKDVELRCDPISGHTALYWYRQSLGQGLEFLIYFQGNSAPDKSGLPSDRFSAERTGGSVSTLTIQRTQQEDSAVYLCASSLGQGPYGYTFGSGTRLTVV.

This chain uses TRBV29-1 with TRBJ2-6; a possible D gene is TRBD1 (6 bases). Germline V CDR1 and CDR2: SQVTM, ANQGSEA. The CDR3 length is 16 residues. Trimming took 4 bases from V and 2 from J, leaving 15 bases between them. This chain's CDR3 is CSVVLDRLAGANVLTF. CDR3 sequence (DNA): TGCAGCGTTGTTTTAGACAGGCTAGCTGGGGCCAACGTCCTGACTTTC.

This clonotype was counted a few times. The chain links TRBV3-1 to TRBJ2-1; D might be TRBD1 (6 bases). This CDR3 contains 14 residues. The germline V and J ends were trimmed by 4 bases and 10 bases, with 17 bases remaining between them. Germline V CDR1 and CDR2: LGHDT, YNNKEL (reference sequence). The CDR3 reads CASSRVGAELEQFF. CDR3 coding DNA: TGTGCCAGCAGCCGGGTGGGGGCCGAACTCGAGCAGTTCTTC.

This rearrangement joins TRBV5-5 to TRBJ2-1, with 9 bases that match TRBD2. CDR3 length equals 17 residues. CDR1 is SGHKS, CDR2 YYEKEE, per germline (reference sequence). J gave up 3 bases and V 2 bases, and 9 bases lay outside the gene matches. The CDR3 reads CASSFRASGDLYNEQFF. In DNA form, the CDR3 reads TGTGCCAGCAGCTTTAGGGCTAGCGGGGACCTCTACAATGAGCAGTTCTTC.

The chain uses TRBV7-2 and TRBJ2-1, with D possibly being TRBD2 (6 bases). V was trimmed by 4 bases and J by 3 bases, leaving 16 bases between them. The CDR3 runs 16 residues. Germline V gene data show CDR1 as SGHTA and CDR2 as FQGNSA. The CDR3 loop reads CASSSPGRGIYNEQFF. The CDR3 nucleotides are TGTGCCAGCAGCTCCCCCGGGAGAGGGATCTACAATGAGCAGTTCTTC. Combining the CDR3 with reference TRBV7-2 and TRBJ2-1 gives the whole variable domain GAGVSQSPSNKVTEKGKDVELRCDPISGHTALYWYRQSLGQGLEFLIYFQGNSAPDKSGLPSDRFSAERTGGSVSTLTIQRTQQEDSAVYLCASSSPGRGIYNEQFFGPGTRLTVL.

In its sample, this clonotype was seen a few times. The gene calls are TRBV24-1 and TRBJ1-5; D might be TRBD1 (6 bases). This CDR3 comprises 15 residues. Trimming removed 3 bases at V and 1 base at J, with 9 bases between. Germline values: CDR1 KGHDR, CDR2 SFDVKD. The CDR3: CATSDQDRSNQPQHF. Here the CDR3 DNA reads TGTGCCACCAGTGATCAGGACAGAAGCAATCAGCCCCAGCATTTT.

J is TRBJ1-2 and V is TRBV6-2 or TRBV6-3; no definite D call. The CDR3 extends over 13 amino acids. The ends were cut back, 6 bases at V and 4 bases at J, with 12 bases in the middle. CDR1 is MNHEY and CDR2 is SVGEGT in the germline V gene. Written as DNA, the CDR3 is TGTGCCAGCAGCCCCGTGAGAGTCTATGGCTACACCTTC. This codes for CASSPVRVYGYTF.